This is a list of T cell receptor beta chains from one sample in a study of low-dose radiotherapy and immunotherapy resistance in tumors. TCRdb analysed the reads with MiXCR anew, one entry per CDR3 protein. The top ten clones hold 6% to 7% of a sample with 55,000 to 80,000 distinct CDR3 sequences, roughly 29% of them seen once. The sequenced sample was PBMCs, obtained before treatment. Receptors were obtained from a male donor with rectosigmoid adenocarcinoma. The CDR3 runs from the conserved cysteine through the conserved F or W. Fields, in order: V gene, D gene, J gene, CDR3 length, clone size, CDR3 DNA, CDR3 protein. The D gene is left open where the match is weak. Clone size appears in some rows only: once, few, many, or a class for an expanded clone.

v_gene: TRBV6-5; d_gene: -; j_gene: TRBJ1-4; len: 16; abundance: -; CDR3nt: TGTGCCAGCAGTTACTCGGGGGCTCAAACTAATGAAAAACTGTTTTTT; CDR3aa: CASSYSGAQTNEKLFF
v_gene: TRBV28; d_gene: TRBD2; j_gene: TRBJ2-1; len: 18; abundance: many; CDR3nt: TGTGCCAGCAGCTCCGGGCTTAGACTAGCGGAAAGGAACAATGAGCAGTTCTTC; CDR3aa: CASSSGLRLAERNNEQFF
v_gene: TRBV28; d_gene: -; j_gene: TRBJ2-7; len: 13; abundance: -; CDR3nt: TGTGCCAGCAGTTTCTCAAAGGTGTACGAGCAGTACTTC; CDR3aa: CASSFSKVYEQYF
v_gene: TRBV12-3/TRBV12-4; d_gene: -; j_gene: TRBJ1-5; len: 13; abundance: many; CDR3nt: TGTGCCAGCAGTTCAGGGGGCAATCAGCCCCAGCATTTT; CDR3aa: CASSSGGNQPQHF
v_gene: TRBV12-5; d_gene: -; j_gene: TRBJ1-2; len: 13; abundance: many; CDR3nt: TGTGCTAGTGGTTTGCCGCCGAGCTATGGCTACACCTTC; CDR3aa: CASGLPPSYGYTF
v_gene: TRBV20-1; d_gene: TRBD2; j_gene: TRBJ2-1; len: 14; abundance: few; CDR3nt: TGCAGTGCGCGGACTAGCGGGCCCTACAATGAGCAGTTCTTC; CDR3aa: CSARTSGPYNEQFF
v_gene: TRBV12-3/TRBV12-4; d_gene: -; j_gene: TRBJ1-3; len: 14; abundance: many; CDR3nt: TGTGCCAGCAGTTTTGGCGGACGCGGAAACACCATATATTTT; CDR3aa: CASSFGGRGNTIYF
v_gene: TRBV14; d_gene: -; j_gene: TRBJ2-1; len: 16; abundance: -; CDR3nt: TGTGCCAGCAGCCGATCGGGGACGAGCTCCTACAATGAGCAGTTCTTC; CDR3aa: CASSRSGTSSYNEQFF
v_gene: TRBV4-1; d_gene: -; j_gene: TRBJ1-1; len: 15; abundance: once; CDR3nt: TGCGCCAGCAGCCTCTCCCAGGGACTGGGCACTGAAGCTTTCTTT; CDR3aa: CASSLSQGLGTEAFF
v_gene: TRBV5-1; d_gene: TRBD2; j_gene: TRBJ2-3; len: 17; abundance: many; CDR3nt: TGCGCCAGCAGCTTGGCGGCCAGCGGGGGGATCGCAGATACGCAGTATTTT; CDR3aa: CASSLAASGGIADTQYF
v_gene: TRBV7-8; d_gene: -; j_gene: TRBJ2-7; len: 15; abundance: many; CDR3nt: TGTGCCAGCAGCTTACGTGATGAGGGGTCCTACGAGCAGTACTTC; CDR3aa: CASSLRDEGSYEQYF
v_gene: TRBV11-3; d_gene: -; j_gene: TRBJ2-5; len: 14; abundance: once; CDR3nt: TGTGCCAGCAGCTTAGTGGGGGCTGGGGAGACCCAGTACTTC; CDR3aa: CASSLVGAGETQYF
v_gene: TRBV7-2; d_gene: -; j_gene: TRBJ2-7; len: 13; abundance: -; CDR3nt: TGTGCCAGCAGTGTAGGGTCTCCCGGCGAGCAGTACTTC; CDR3aa: CASSVGSPGEQYF
v_gene: TRBV7-2; d_gene: -; j_gene: TRBJ2-7; len: 15; abundance: -; CDR3nt: TGTGCCAGCAGCGTAGCGGGACAGGCCCTTAACGAGCAGTACTTC; CDR3aa: CASSVAGQALNEQYF
v_gene: TRBV28; d_gene: -; j_gene: TRBJ2-6; len: 13; abundance: -; CDR3nt: TGTGCCGGTAGGGGGGCTGGGGCCAACGTCCTGACTTTC; CDR3aa: CAGRGAGANVLTF
v_gene: TRBV7-2; d_gene: -; j_gene: TRBJ2-2; len: 15; abundance: many; CDR3nt: TGTGCCAGCAGCCCCGTTTTTACGAACACCGGGGAGCTGTTTTTT; CDR3aa: CASSPVFTNTGELFF
v_gene: TRBV6-2/TRBV6-3; d_gene: TRBD1; j_gene: TRBJ2-2; len: 14; abundance: many; CDR3nt: TGTGCCAGCAGTCCCGGACAGGGATCCGGGGAGCTGTTTTTT; CDR3aa: CASSPGQGSGELFF
v_gene: TRBV19; d_gene: -; j_gene: TRBJ2-1; len: 14; abundance: -; CDR3nt: TGTGCCAGTAGGAATCGGGACCCGGGGAATGAGCAGTTCTTC; CDR3aa: CASRNRDPGNEQFF
v_gene: TRBV20-1; d_gene: TRBD2; j_gene: TRBJ2-7; len: 14; abundance: many; CDR3nt: TGCAGTGCCAGTAAGCGGGAGTCGGCCTACGAGCAGTACTTC; CDR3aa: CSASKRESAYEQYF
v_gene: TRBV7-2; d_gene: TRBD1; j_gene: TRBJ1-1; len: 12; abundance: many; CDR3nt: TGTGCCAGCAGTTCACAGGGGGCTGAAGCTTTCTTT; CDR3aa: CASSSQGAEAFF
v_gene: TRBV7-9; d_gene: -; j_gene: TRBJ1-2; len: 15; abundance: many; CDR3nt: TGTGCCAGCAGCCCACGAAACACCGGGGCTTATGGCTACACCTTC; CDR3aa: CASSPRNTGAYGYTF
v_gene: TRBV19; d_gene: -; j_gene: TRBJ1-5; len: 12; abundance: many; CDR3nt: TGTGCCAGTAGTTACTTGGATCAGCCCCAGCATTTT; CDR3aa: CASSYLDQPQHF
v_gene: TRBV5-1; d_gene: -; j_gene: TRBJ2-1; len: 14; abundance: -; CDR3nt: TGCGCCAGCAGCTTACTAGCTATATACAATGAGCAGTTCTTC; CDR3aa: CASSLLAIYNEQFF
v_gene: TRBV20-1; d_gene: -; j_gene: TRBJ1-1; len: 11; abundance: many; CDR3nt: TGCAGTGCTGCTCGAAACACTGAAGCTTTCTTT; CDR3aa: CSAARNTEAFF
v_gene: TRBV7-9; d_gene: -; j_gene: TRBJ1-2; len: 14; abundance: many; CDR3nt: TGTGCCAGCATTAAAGGGGATACTAACTATGGCTACACCTTC; CDR3aa: CASIKGDTNYGYTF
v_gene: TRBV6-5; d_gene: -; j_gene: TRBJ1-2; len: 13; abundance: -; CDR3nt: TGTGCCAGCAGTGATGGCAGCCGCTATGGCTACACCTTC; CDR3aa: CASSDGSRYGYTF
v_gene: TRBV20-1; d_gene: -; j_gene: TRBJ1-5; len: 14; abundance: many; CDR3nt: TGCAGTGCTAGGTGGGAGAATAGCAATCAGCCCCAGCATTTT; CDR3aa: CSARWENSNQPQHF
v_gene: TRBV7-2; d_gene: TRBD2; j_gene: TRBJ2-1; len: 14; abundance: medium-sized; CDR3nt: TGTGCCAGCAGTGGACTAGCGGGAGCCAGTGAGCAGTTCTTC; CDR3aa: CASSGLAGASEQFF
v_gene: TRBV15; d_gene: TRBD2; j_gene: TRBJ2-2; len: 16; abundance: few; CDR3nt: TGTGCCACCAGCACTGTGGGACTACCACGGGCCGGGGAGCTGTTTTTT; CDR3aa: CATSTVGLPRAGELFF
v_gene: TRBV27; d_gene: -; j_gene: TRBJ1-2; len: 16; abundance: many; CDR3nt: TGTGCCAGCAGTCGCTTCCCGTTAAACCTAAACTATGGCTACACCTTC; CDR3aa: CASSRFPLNLNYGYTF
v_gene: TRBV19; d_gene: TRBD2; j_gene: TRBJ2-7; len: 15; abundance: many; CDR3nt: TGTGCCAGTGCCAGTTACTCCGGGAGGACCTACGAGCAGTACTTC; CDR3aa: CASASYSGRTYEQYF
v_gene: TRBV3-1; d_gene: -; j_gene: TRBJ2-7; len: 14; abundance: few; CDR3nt: TGCGCCAGCAGCCAAGAGGCCGGAACCTACGAGCAGTACTTC; CDR3aa: CASSQEAGTYEQYF
v_gene: TRBV20-1; d_gene: -; j_gene: TRBJ2-3; len: 12; abundance: -; CDR3nt: TGCAGTGCGTCGGAGGGAGGAGATACGCAGTATTTT; CDR3aa: CSASEGGDTQYF
v_gene: TRBV29-1; d_gene: -; j_gene: TRBJ2-5; len: 12; abundance: -; CDR3nt: TGCAGCGTTGGGACAGACCAAGAGACCCAGTACTTC; CDR3aa: CSVGTDQETQYF
v_gene: TRBV5-8; d_gene: -; j_gene: TRBJ2-1; len: 14; abundance: many; CDR3nt: TGTGCCAGCAGCTTGGTCAGGGACGACAATGAGCAGTTCTTC; CDR3aa: CASSLVRDDNEQFF
v_gene: TRBV20-1; d_gene: -; j_gene: TRBJ2-3; len: 13; abundance: many; CDR3nt: TGCAGTGCCCCTAGCTTCCGCACAGATACGCAGTATTTT; CDR3aa: CSAPSFRTDTQYF
v_gene: TRBV11-3; d_gene: TRBD2; j_gene: TRBJ2-1; len: 15; abundance: -; CDR3nt: TGTGCCAGCAGCGCAAGCGGGAATCCCTACAATGAGCAGTTCTTC; CDR3aa: CASSASGNPYNEQFF
v_gene: TRBV12-5; d_gene: TRBD1; j_gene: TRBJ1-2; len: 14; abundance: many; CDR3nt: TGTGCTAGTGGTTCGGGACAGGGGAACTATGGCTACACCTTC; CDR3aa: CASGSGQGNYGYTF
v_gene: TRBV5-4; d_gene: TRBD2; j_gene: TRBJ2-5; len: 15; abundance: -; CDR3nt: TGTGCCAGCAGCCAAACTAGCGGGAGGGTAGAGACCCAGTACTTC; CDR3aa: CASSQTSGRVETQYF
v_gene: TRBV6-2/TRBV6-3; d_gene: -; j_gene: TRBJ1-2; len: 13; abundance: -; CDR3nt: TGTGCCAGCAGTTACCGGGACAACTATGGCTACACCTTC; CDR3aa: CASSYRDNYGYTF
v_gene: TRBV6-2/TRBV6-3; d_gene: TRBD2; j_gene: TRBJ2-2; len: 17; abundance: many; CDR3nt: TGTGCCAGCATCGAAGACGGGCTAGCGGGAGTCACCGGGGAGCTGTTTTTT; CDR3aa: CASIEDGLAGVTGELFF
v_gene: TRBV27; d_gene: TRBD1; j_gene: TRBJ1-2; len: 15; abundance: few; CDR3nt: TGTGCCAGCAGTTTAGCCGGGACAGGGCACTCTGGCTACACCTTC; CDR3aa: CASSLAGTGHSGYTF
v_gene: TRBV28; d_gene: TRBD1; j_gene: TRBJ2-1; len: 14; abundance: many; CDR3nt: TGTGCCAGCAGTACAGGGGGCCCCTACAATGAGCAGTTCTTC; CDR3aa: CASSTGGPYNEQFF
v_gene: TRBV12-3/TRBV12-4; d_gene: -; j_gene: TRBJ1-4; len: 15; abundance: many; CDR3nt: TGTGCCAGCAGTTTGAGCGGGGGGCCAGCGGAAAAACTGTTTTTT; CDR3aa: CASSLSGGPAEKLFF
v_gene: TRBV7-2; d_gene: -; j_gene: TRBJ2-7; len: 13; abundance: -; CDR3nt: TGTGCCAGCAGCCCGAGGGAGACCTACGAGCAGTACTTC; CDR3aa: CASSPRETYEQYF
v_gene: TRBV19; d_gene: -; j_gene: TRBJ1-5; len: 14; abundance: many; CDR3nt: TGTGCCAGTAGTATTTGGGGCAGGGGACAGCCCCAGCATTTT; CDR3aa: CASSIWGRGQPQHF
v_gene: TRBV29-1; d_gene: -; j_gene: TRBJ1-1; len: 13; abundance: many; CDR3nt: TGCAGCGCTGAGGGGTATAGGAACACTGAAGCTTTCTTT; CDR3aa: CSAEGYRNTEAFF
v_gene: TRBV14; d_gene: -; j_gene: TRBJ1-4; len: 15; abundance: many; CDR3nt: TGTGCCAGCAGCCAGGGGGGACTTTCTAATGAAAAACTGTTTTTT; CDR3aa: CASSQGGLSNEKLFF
v_gene: TRBV27; d_gene: -; j_gene: TRBJ2-1; len: 15; abundance: many; CDR3nt: TGTGCCAGCAGTTTAACAACGTCGTCCTACAATGAGCAGTTCTTC; CDR3aa: CASSLTTSSYNEQFF
v_gene: TRBV15; d_gene: TRBD1; j_gene: TRBJ1-1; len: 15; abundance: few; CDR3nt: TGTGCCACCAGCAGTCCCGACAGGGTTAACACTGAAGCTTTCTTT; CDR3aa: CATSSPDRVNTEAFF
v_gene: TRBV5-1; d_gene: -; j_gene: TRBJ2-5; len: 13; abundance: many; CDR3nt: TGCGCCAGTGCGGGCAACCGCCAAGAGACCCAGTACTTC; CDR3aa: CASAGNRQETQYF
v_gene: TRBV28; d_gene: -; j_gene: TRBJ2-3; len: 13; abundance: many; CDR3nt: TGTGCCAGCACGCAGTCGAACCGGGATACGCAGTATTTT; CDR3aa: CASTQSNRDTQYF
v_gene: TRBV6-5; d_gene: -; j_gene: TRBJ2-1; len: 14; abundance: many; CDR3nt: TGTGCCAGCAGGCCGGGGGACATTCGGAATGAGCAGTTCTTC; CDR3aa: CASRPGDIRNEQFF
v_gene: TRBV7-9; d_gene: TRBD2; j_gene: TRBJ2-3; len: 16; abundance: many; CDR3nt: TGTGCCAGTCAGATTGGGACTAGCGGGGGCACAGATACGCAGTATTTT; CDR3aa: CASQIGTSGGTDTQYF
v_gene: TRBV7-2; d_gene: -; j_gene: TRBJ2-1; len: 15; abundance: many; CDR3nt: TGTGCCAGCAGCTTATACCCCGGACTGGCTTATGAGCAGTTCTTC; CDR3aa: CASSLYPGLAYEQFF
v_gene: TRBV12-3/TRBV12-4; d_gene: TRBD1; j_gene: TRBJ2-7; len: 14; abundance: many; CDR3nt: TGTGCCAGCAGTTTCACAGGGGTGAGCTACGAGCAGTACTTC; CDR3aa: CASSFTGVSYEQYF
v_gene: TRBV4-3; d_gene: -; j_gene: TRBJ1-6; len: 16; abundance: many; CDR3nt: TGCGCCAGCAGCCAAGAACGCTGGACCTCAAATTCACCCCTCCACTTT; CDR3aa: CASSQERWTSNSPLHF